The T cell receptor (beta chain) described here comes from a study of T cells in Graves' hyperthyroidism and ophthalmopathy. The wider study: At initial diagnosis, before any treatment had begun, peripheral blood was obtained.

RNA transcripts provided the source from which TCR beta CDR3 regions were amplified. First-round RT-PCR with HTBI primers amplified the TCR CDR3 region. TCRdb re-analysed the multiplex PCR reads in MiXCR, keeping a single row per CDR3 protein. This sample has over 500,000 distinct CDR3 sequences, with 15% to 20% found just once. Inclusion characteristics of ophthalmopathy patients comprised a Clinical Activity Score of at least 3, a NOSPECS grade of at least 4, and duration under 3 months. It was uncontrolled infection, other autoimmune disease, pregnancy or lactation that excluded patients. In its sample, this clonotype was seen many times. CDR1 and CDR2 from the germline V gene are DFQATT and SNEGSKA (reference sequence). Trimming cost V 0 bases and J 3 bases; bases outside gene matches: 4. This CDR3 comprises 16 residues.

The source is a woman aged 25 to 39 with Graves' ophthalmopathy. Sequenced material: blood. The V and J genes are TRBV20-1 and TRBJ2-7; TRBD2 matches at 14 bases. Here the CDR3 DNA reads TGCAGTGCTAGAGAGGTCGGGACTAGCGGGGGCTACGAGCAGTACTTC. This gives the protein CSAREVGTSGGYEQYF.